This entry lists 8 T cell receptor beta chains sequenced from one sample in a study of blood T cell repertoires in COVID-19. Sequenced by immunoSEQ multiplex PCR; TCRdb stores in-frame clones only, minus some. The table includes about 230,000 clones, around four fifths detected once. The sequenced sample consisted of peripheral blood. The receptors stem from a woman aged 70-85 years with active or convalescent COVID-19.

This clone was recorded once. The rearrangement uses TRBV9 and TRBJ2-6; D is possibly TRBD1 (5 bases). Germline loops: CDR1 SGDLS, CDR2 YYNGEE. V was shortened by 4 bases and J by 0 bases, with 8 bases between the two germline ends. This CDR3 has 15 residues. The CDR3 DNA reads as TGTGCCAGCAGCCCGGACAACTCTGGGGCCAACGTCCTGACTTTC. Translated: CASSPDNSGANVLTF.

The V call is TRBV6-1, the J call TRBJ2-7; 10 positions agree with TRBD2. Germline V CDR1 and CDR2: MNHNS, SASEGT. This CDR3 is 15 amino acids long. V was pared by 2 bases and J by 0 bases, with 1 base of the junction left unmatched. CDR3 residues: CASSELAGDSYEQYF. Here the CDR3 DNA reads TGTGCCAGCAGTGAACTAGCGGGGGACTCCTACGAGCAGTACTTC.

The chain carries TRBV11-2 and TRBJ1-2; 8 positions agree with TRBD1. CDR1 and CDR2 from the germline V gene are SGHAT and FQNNGV. J was trimmed by 2 bases and V by 3 bases; bases with no gene match: 5. The CDR3 length is 15 residues. DNA of the CDR3: TGTGCCAGCAGCTTGAGACAGGGGTGGAACTATGGCTACACCTTC. Translated, it gives CASSLRQGWNYGYTF.

This chain links TRBV18 with TRBJ2-7, with 10 bases that match TRBD1. Germline V gene data show CDR1 as KGHSH and CDR2 as LQKENI. The CDR3 runs to 15 residues. After removal of 3 bases from V and 2 bases from J, the junction contained 4 bases not matched to a gene. CDR3 sequence: CASSPGTGDTYEQYF. The CDR3 region has the DNA TGTGCCAGCTCACCCGGGACAGGGGACACCTACGAGCAGTACTTC.

CDR3 residues: CASKNVGQGIYGYTF. The DNA for the CDR3 is TGTGCCAGCAAGAATGTCGGACAGGGCATCTATGGCTACACCTTC. V is TRBV4-2 and J is TRBJ1-2, with 8 bases matching TRBD1. The germline V gene encodes CDR1 LGHNA and CDR2 YNFKEQ. With 7 bases clipped from V and 4 bases from J, the junction kept 11 bases outside the gene matches. The CDR3 has 15 amino acids.

This rearrangement joins TRBV7-3 to TRBJ2-1; D remains unclear. The CDR3 consists of 14 residues. The germline V gene encodes CDR1 SGHTA and CDR2 FQGTGA. Trimming removed 5 bases from V and 6 bases from J, with 14 bases in between. CDR3 loop: CASSPLNSGNEQFF. CDR3 DNA: TGTGCCAGCAGCCCATTAAACAGTGGCAATGAGCAGTTCTTC.

This clone was detected a few times. J is TRBJ2-3 and V is TRBV28; D possibly corresponds to TRBD1 (5 bases). Germline CDR1 is MDHEN and CDR2 is SYDVKM. This CDR3 is 13 amino acids long. V was trimmed by 5 bases and J by 6 bases, leaving 12 bases between them. The CDR3 loop reads CASSPAGSDTQYF. CDR3 sequence (DNA): TGTGCCAGCAGTCCCGCAGGGTCGGATACGCAGTATTTT. Full variable domain (outside the CDR3, taken from reference TRBV28 and TRBJ2-3): DVKVTQSSRYLVKRTGEKVFLECVQDMDHENMFWYRQDPGLGLRLIYFSYDVKMKEKGDIPEGYSVSREKKERFSLILESASTNQTSMYLCASSPAGSDTQYFGPGTRLTVL.

This clone was counted a single time. The chain carries TRBV6-2 or TRBV6-3 and TRBJ1-4, with 7 nucleotides matching TRBD1. Germline-derived CDR1 and CDR2 are MNHEY and SVGEGT. The J segment lost 7 bases and the V segment lost 6 bases, leaving 11 bases of the junction unmatched. The CDR3 totals 15 residues. CDR3 sequence (DNA): TGTGCCAGCAGCATTACAGGGGCGGAGGGTGAAAAACTGTTTTTT. Translating gives CASSITGAEGEKLFF.